This T cell receptor beta chain was profiled in a study of cytotoxic CD8 clonotypes in ibrutinib-treated CLL. Whole-study findings and limits: Clonality showed a rise at ibrutinib response that reversed toward baseline at progression.

As regards this clone: The antigen is unknown.

The germline V and J ends were trimmed by 7 bases and 3 bases, with 9 bases remaining between them. CDR1 and CDR2 (germline): SGHTA, FQGNSA. CDR3 size: 12 residues. Produced via immunoSEQ multiplex PCR; TCRdb's table is partial and in-frame only. The repertoire holds 250,000 or so clones, with about three quarters as singletons. This clonotype was sampled from a human donor with chronic lymphocytic leukemia. The gene calls are TRBV7-2 and TRBJ2-5; no firm D call. The material was PBMCs, obtained after 24 months of ibrutinib treatment. The CDR3 DNA sequence: TGTGCCAGCACCTGGGTGGAAGAGACCCAGTACTTC. This codes for CASTWVEETQYF.